Listed here are 26 T cell receptor beta chains from one sample, sequenced in a study of technical replicates of blood from a handful of donors. TCRdb keeps only in-frame clones here, not all; method: immunoSEQ multiplex PCR. This sample carries 95,000 or so clones, approximately 95% of them seen once, and the ten largest clones take about 0.37%. The sequenced sample consisted of T cells isolated from PBMCs. The source is a human donor in good health.

In DNA, the CDR3 is TGTGCCAGCAACCCTAGCGGGAGTACCGGGGAGCTGTTTTTT. The encoded protein is CASNPSGSTGELFF. The chain recombines TRBV6-1 with TRBJ2-2; 10 nucleotides align to TRBD2. Per germline, CDR1 MNHNS and CDR2 SASEGT. The CDR3 spans 14 residues. The junction had 4 bases not matched to a gene; V was cut back by 7 bases and J by 5 bases.

The V call is TRBV7-9, the J call TRBJ2-1; perhaps TRBD2 as D (6 bases). CDR1 and CDR2 (germline): SEHNR, FQNEAQ (reference sequence). The CDR3 totals 15 residues. V gave up 0 bases and J gave up 3 bases, with 9 bases separating them. For the CDR3, the DNA is TGTGCCAGCAGCTTAGCTAGCGGAGGCTACAATGAGCAGTTCTTC. It specifies CASSLASGGYNEQFF. Based on the CDR3 plus reference TRBV7-9 and TRBJ2-1, the full variable domain is DTGVSQNPRHKITKRGQNVTFRCDPISEHNRLYWYRQTLGQGPEFLTYFQNEAQLEKSRLLSDRFSAERPKGSFSTLEIQRTEQGDSAMYLCASSLASGGYNEQFFGPGTRLTVL.

In this sample, this clone turned up a few times. The chain combines TRBV28 with TRBJ1-1; 9 bases align to TRBD1. The CDR3 loop spans 14 amino acids. Germline CDR1 and CDR2: MDHEN and SYDVKM. V trimming: 5 bases; J trimming: 7 bases; junction bases outside the gene matches: 8. The CDR3 reads CASSPPGTGFEAFF. In nucleotides, the CDR3 is TGTGCCAGCAGTCCTCCCGGGACAGGGTTTGAAGCTTTCTTT.

This clone was recorded once. The rearrangement joins TRBV28 to TRBJ2-2; TRBD1 matches 7 bases. Trimming removed 5 bases from V and 4 bases from J; junction bases left unmatched: 4. The CDR3 length is 14 residues. Germline V lookup: CDR1 MDHEN, CDR2 SYDVKM. The chain's CDR3 is CASSQTGITGELFF. CDR3 nucleotide sequence: TGTGCCAGCAGTCAGACAGGGATCACCGGGGAGCTGTTTTTT.

The chain has TRBV4-1 and TRBJ2-2, with 8 bases aligning to TRBD1. The ends lost 0 bases at V and 7 bases at J; junction bases unmatched: 7. Germline V gene sequence: CDR1 MGHRA, CDR2 YSYEKL. The CDR3 contains 16 residues. The CDR3 DNA follows: TGCGCCAGCAGCCAAGAGGACAGGGAACGGTTCGGGGAGCTGTTTTTT. The encoded protein is CASSQEDRERFGELFF.

This clone was recorded only once. Here the CDR3 DNA reads TGCGCCAGCAGCCAAGATAGCGGGGCCAGCTCCTACGAGCAGTACTTC. Its protein is CASSQDSGASSYEQYF. V usage is TRBV4-3 and J usage is TRBJ2-7; TRBD2 agrees at 8 bases. Germline V gene data show CDR1 as LGHNA and CDR2 as YSLEER. CDR3 length equals 16 residues. Unmatched junction bases numbered 4, after V lost 0 bases and J lost 0 bases.

The chain links TRBV19 to TRBJ1-1; possible D gene TRBD1, 6 bases. Germline V gene lookup returns CDR1 LNHDA and CDR2 SQIVND (reference sequence). Between the trimmed V and J ends, which lost 6 bases and 5 bases, there was a span of 16 bases. CDR3 length equals 14 residues. CDR3 nucleotide sequence: TGTGCCAGTAGGGTACAGGGTTTGGGAACTGAAGCTTTCTTT. This encodes CASRVQGLGTEAFF.

The chain is built from TRBV2 and TRBJ2-7; weak D call: TRBD2 (5 bases). The germline V gene encodes CDR1 SNHLY and CDR2 FYNNEI. This CDR3 contains 13 residues. V was pared by 3 bases and J by 5 bases, with 11 bases between. The CDR3 DNA follows: TGTGCCAGCAGTGACTGGGAGCCTGACGAGCAGTACTTC. It specifies CASSDWEPDEQYF.

This clone came up once. V gene TRBV2 combines with J gene TRBJ1-2, with D possibly matching TRBD1 (5 bases). The CDR3 spans 14 residues. V was shortened by 3 bases and J by 8 bases, with 16 bases between the two germline ends. Germline assignment: CDR1 SNHLY and CDR2 FYNNEI. The DNA of the CDR3 is TGTGCCAGCAGTGATGGGTCAGGGACTGGGGGCTACACCTTC. Its translation: CASSDGSGTGGYTF.

The rearrangement links TRBV6-1 to TRBJ2-2; 7 bases match TRBD1. CDR3 size: 15 residues. With V trimmed by 2 bases and J by 7 bases, 7 bases remained unmatched. The germline V gene encodes CDR1 MNHNS and CDR2 SASEGT. CDR3 in amino acids: CASSEQTGFGGELFF. As DNA, the CDR3 is TGTGCCAGCAGTGAACAGACAGGGTTTGGCGGGGAGCTGTTTTTT.

The chain couples TRBV28 to TRBJ2-1, with 7 bases that match TRBD1. The CDR3 consists of 15 residues. Germline V gene lookup returns CDR1 MDHEN and CDR2 SYDVKM. The junction had 5 bases not matched to a gene; V was cut back by 2 bases and J by 4 bases. The CDR3 DNA sequence: TGTGCCAGCAGTTTAGTGGACAGGCCATACAATGAGCAGTTCTTC. It specifies CASSLVDRPYNEQFF.

The chain recombines TRBV25-1 with TRBJ2-7; 8 nucleotides match TRBD1. In germline, CDR1 is MGHDK, CDR2 SYGVNS. The V segment lost 7 bases and the J segment 2 bases; nucleotides outside the gene matches: 4. This CDR3 contains 13 residues. The CDR3 bases are TGTGCCAGCACCGGACAGGGACCCTACGAGCAGTACTTC. Its translation: CASTGQGPYEQYF.

The chain joins TRBV5-6 to TRBJ1-1; D is unclear. Trimming removed 0 bases at V and 4 bases at J, with 7 bases between. CDR1 and CDR2 (germline): SGHDT, YYEEEE. This CDR3 comprises 13 residues. The CDR3 loop reads CASSLGLGTEAFF. Here the CDR3 DNA reads TGTGCCAGCAGCTTGGGACTGGGCACTGAAGCTTTCTTT.

This chain links TRBV5-1 with TRBJ1-1; D is perhaps TRBD1 (6 bases). The CDR3 totals 13 residues. Germline-derived CDR1 and CDR2 are SGHRS and YFSETQ. Between the trimmed V and J ends, which lost 4 bases and 5 bases, there was a span of 12 bases. The CDR3 DNA reads TGCGCCAGCAGCCCAGGGGAGGGAACTGAAGCTTTCTTT. Its translation is CASSPGEGTEAFF.

The chain employs TRBV6-6 and TRBJ2-7, with a weak D call TRBD2 (5 bases). CDR3 length: 12 residues. V dropped 7 bases and J dropped 3 bases, with 10 bases sitting between them. Per germline, CDR1 MNHNY and CDR2 SVGAGI (reference sequence). Here the CDR3 reads CASNGRGYEQYF. Here the CDR3 DNA reads TGTGCCAGCAACGGACGGGGCTACGAGCAGTACTTC.

The chain joins TRBV28 to TRBJ2-4, with 8 bases identical to TRBD2. The CDR3 length is 18 residues. V was clipped by 6 bases and J by 3 bases; unmatched bases: 16. CDR1 and CDR2 (germline): MDHEN, SYDVKM. This CDR3 reads CASRVGGVKGLGKNIQYF. The CDR3, as DNA: TGTGCCAGCAGGGTCGGGGGGGTTAAGGGCCTTGGCAAAAACATTCAGTACTTC.

The CDR3 spells CASSQGLAGGALTGELFF. CDR3 bases: TGTGCCAGCAGCCAAGGACTAGCGGGAGGGGCCCTTACCGGGGAGCTGTTTTTT. The chain carries TRBV7-9 and TRBJ2-2; 15 bases agree with TRBD2. The CDR3 is 18 residues long. Trimming at V came to 5 bases and at J to 5 bases, leaving 9 bases not matched to a gene. In germline, CDR1 is SEHNR, CDR2 FQNEAQ (reference sequence).

The CDR3 sequence: CASSFPDTGELFF. The DNA of the CDR3 is TGTGCCAGCAGCTTTCCCGACACCGGGGAGCTGTTTTTT. The chain couples TRBV5-4 to TRBJ2-2; D remains ambiguous. Looked up from germline, CDR1 is SGHNT and CDR2 is YYREEE (reference sequence). CDR3 length: 13 residues. Trimming removed 2 bases from V and 3 bases from J, with 5 bases in between. Combining the CDR3 with reference TRBV5-4 and TRBJ2-2 gives the whole variable domain ETGVTQSPTHLIKTRGQQVTLRCSSQSGHNTVSWYQQALGQGPQFIFQYYREEENGRGNFPPRFSGLQFPNYSSELNVNALELDDSALYLCASSFPDTGELFFGEGSRLTVL.

The rearrangement links TRBV14 to TRBJ2-3, with D possibly matching TRBD2 (5 bases). The germline gives CDR1 SGHDN, CDR2 FVKESK. CDR3 length equals 15 residues. Trimming took 10 bases from V and 0 from J, leaving 17 bases between them. CDR3 residues: CATSPRAGSTDTQYF. For the CDR3, the DNA is TGTGCCACCTCTCCGAGGGCTGGGAGCACAGATACGCAGTATTTT.

The chain links TRBV19 to TRBJ1-3; 9 bases fit TRBD1. The CDR3 spans 14 residues. Germline-derived CDR1 and CDR2 are LNHDA and SQIVND (reference sequence). With 9 bases clipped from V and 0 bases from J, the junction kept 3 bases outside the gene matches. The CDR3 here is CARQGAGSGNTIYF. The DNA of the CDR3 is TGTGCCAGACAGGGGGCTGGCTCTGGAAACACCATATATTTT.

The rearrangement joins TRBV14 to TRBJ2-4; D is perhaps TRBD1 (6 bases). V was pared by 0 bases and J by 7 bases, with 19 bases between. In germline, CDR1 is SGHDN, CDR2 FVKESK. CDR3 length: 17 amino acids. The CDR3 sequence: CASSQDLGSQGLNIQYF. The CDR3 DNA is TGTGCCAGCAGCCAAGATCTAGGAAGTCAGGGGTTGAACATTCAGTACTTC.

This chain uses TRBV29-1 with TRBJ1-2, with 9 bases lining up with TRBD1. Germline V gene sequence: CDR1 SQVTM, CDR2 ANQGSEA. J was trimmed by 3 bases and V by 4 bases; bases with no gene match: 3. The CDR3 is 13 residues long. Here the CDR3 DNA reads TGCAGCGTTGCCGGGACAGGGTACTATGGCTACACCTTC. Translating it yields CSVAGTGYYGYTF.

The gene calls are TRBV27 and TRBJ2-1, with TRBD2 identical over 10 bases. The trim removed 0 bases at V and 9 bases at J, leaving 5 bases unmatched. The CDR3 has 15 amino acids. The V gene's germline CDR1 is MNHEY and CDR2 SMNVEV (reference sequence). The DNA for the CDR3 is TGTGCCAGCAGTTTATCAGTAGCGGGAGGTCCTGAGCAGTTCTTC. Translated, it gives CASSLSVAGGPEQFF.

The chain recombines TRBV27 with TRBJ1-3; 8 bases map to TRBD1. With 6 bases clipped from V and 3 bases from J, the junction kept 7 bases outside the gene matches. The CDR3 has 15 residues. Germline-derived CDR1 and CDR2 are MNHEY and SMNVEV (reference sequence). Here the CDR3 DNA reads TGTGCCAGCAGCACTCAGGGGGCTTATGGAAACACCATATATTTT. Its protein is CASSTQGAYGNTIYF.

The rearrangement joins TRBV6-1 to TRBJ2-3; D is perhaps TRBD2 (5 bases). The germline CDR1 and CDR2 sequences are MNHNS and SASEGT. CDR3 length: 14 residues. Trimming removed 0 bases at V and 3 bases at J, with 7 bases between. CDR3 sequence (DNA): TGTGCCAGCAGTGAAGCATGGACTACAGATACGCAGTATTTT. Protein sequence: CASSEAWTTDTQYF.

This chain uses TRBV7-6 with TRBJ2-5; the match to TRBD2 covers 12 bases. This CDR3 region has 16 residues. From germline, CDR1 is SGHVS and CDR2 FNYEAQ. Trimming removed 5 bases from V and 2 bases from J; junction bases left unmatched: 6. CDR3 region: CASSPWTSGVQETQYF. CDR3 nucleotide sequence: TGTGCCAGCAGCCCCTGGACTAGCGGGGTACAAGAGACCCAGTACTTC.